One sample yielded the 30 T cell receptor beta chains listed below, sequenced in a study of shared clonotypes between healthy human individuals. Assay: immunoSEQ multiplex PCR; the TCRdb copy retains only in-frame clones and omits some. The sample lists 500,000 to 650,000 clones, around 77% occurring once. Sequencing input: PBMCs. These TCRs come from a woman aged 40 to 50 in good health. Some clones in this sample may be carry-over from other donors' samples.

CDR3 nucleotide sequence: TGTGCCAGCAGCTTAGCGTTGGCTGAAGGGGTAGAGACCCAGTACTTC. The encoded protein is CASSLALAEGVETQYF. The chain is built from TRBV7-2 and TRBJ2-5; the D gene is possibly TRBD1 (5 bases). CDR1 and CDR2 (germline): SGHTA, FQGNSA. The CDR3 totals 16 residues. Trimming took off 0 bases at V and 4 bases at J, with 15 bases between the two ends.

V usage is TRBV2 and J usage is TRBJ1-1, with D possibly being TRBD1 (6 bases). Germline V gives CDR1 SNHLY, CDR2 FYNNEI. The V and J ends lost 7 bases and 3 bases respectively, with 9 bases between them. The CDR3 covers 12 residues. This CDR3 reads CASIQGYTEAFF. The CDR3, as DNA: TGTGCCAGCATACAGGGATACACTGAAGCTTTCTTT.

This clone turned up a few times. The chain couples TRBV5-4 to TRBJ1-1; 8 nucleotides align to TRBD1. The V and J ends lost 7 bases and 5 bases, in that order; junction bases with no gene match: 4. The CDR3 spans 12 residues. CDR1 is SGHNT and CDR2 is YYREEE in the germline V gene (reference sequence). CDR3 region: CASGRQGTEAFF. In DNA, the CDR3 is TGTGCCAGCGGACGACAGGGGACTGAAGCTTTCTTT.

The rearrangement joins TRBV5-4 to TRBJ2-7; TRBD2 matches at 9 bases. V lost 5 bases, J lost 3 bases, and 12 bases stayed unmatched. The germline gives CDR1 SGHNT, CDR2 YYREEE (reference sequence). The CDR3 loop spans 16 amino acids. The chain's CDR3 is CASRGELAGVGYEQYF. Here the CDR3 DNA reads TGTGCCAGCAGAGGAGAGTTAGCGGGAGTCGGCTACGAGCAGTACTTC.

The rearrangement links TRBV7-6 to TRBJ1-2; 8 bases agree with TRBD1. The germline CDR1 and CDR2 sequences are SGHVS and FNYEAQ. The CDR3 length is 16 residues. The ends lost 5 bases at V and 2 bases at J; junction bases unmatched: 10. The CDR3 sequence: CASSPQFDRGNYGYTF. As DNA, the CDR3 is TGTGCCAGCAGCCCACAATTCGACAGGGGCAACTATGGCTACACCTTC.

The chain employs TRBV5-1 and TRBJ2-5; the D gene is possibly TRBD1 (6 bases). Between the trimmed V and J ends, which lost 3 bases and 2 bases, there was a span of 11 bases. The length of the CDR3 is 14 residues. Germline CDR1 SGHRS, CDR2 YFSETQ. This chain's CDR3 is CASSSQGLQETQYF. The CDR3, as DNA: TGCGCCAGCAGCTCACAGGGCCTACAAGAGACCCAGTACTTC. Combining the CDR3 with reference TRBV5-1 and TRBJ2-5 gives the whole variable domain KAGVTQTPRYLIKTRGQQVTLSCSPISGHRSVSWYQQTPGQGLQFLFEYFSETQRNKGNFPGRFSGRQFSNSRSEMNVSTLELGDSALYLCASSSQGLQETQYFGPGTRLLVL.

The CDR3 DNA reads as TGTGCCAGTAGTATGGGACAGTTCGGGCCCCAGCATTTT. Protein: CASSMGQFGPQHF. The V and J genes are TRBV19 and TRBJ1-5, with 7 bases lining up with TRBD1. Trimming removed 3 bases from V and 9 bases from J; junction bases left unmatched: 5. There are 13 residues in the CDR3. CDR1 is LNHDA and CDR2 is SQIVND in the germline V gene (reference sequence). Together with reference TRBV19 and TRBJ1-5, the CDR3 gives the full variable domain: DGGITQSPKYLFRKEGQNVTLSCEQNLNHDAMYWYRQDPGQGLRLIYYSQIVNDFQKGDIAEGYSVSREKKESFPLTVTSAQKNPTAFYLCASSMGQFGPQHFGDGTRLSIL.

The chain is built from TRBV19 and TRBJ1-1, with TRBD1 as a possible D gene (6 bases). This CDR3 spans 13 amino acids. Germline loops: CDR1 LNHDA, CDR2 SQIVND (reference sequence). V shed 6 bases and J shed 4 bases, with 12 bases lying between them. The CDR3 DNA follows: TGTGCCAGTAGCAGTTCAGGGGCCACTGAAGCTTTCTTT. Residues: CASSSSGATEAFF.

CDR3 loop: CASSPPVASGSRNEQFF. DNA for the CDR3: TGTGCCAGCTCACCACCGGTGGCTAGCGGGAGTAGAAATGAGCAGTTCTTC. The V gene is TRBV18, the J gene TRBJ2-1; 10 nucleotides line up with TRBD2. After removal of 0 bases from V and 7 bases from J, the junction contained 9 bases not matched to a gene. Looked up from germline, CDR1 is KGHSH and CDR2 is LQKENI. The CDR3 sequence is 17 residues long.

Details on this clone: One junction end disagrees with the germline gene, perhaps due to a read error. V gene TRBV29-1 combines with J gene TRBJ2-1, with TRBD2 matching 13 bases. CDR3 length: 11 amino acids. Germline V gene sequence: CDR1 SQVTM, CDR2 ANQGSEA. The CDR3 coding sequence is TGCAGCGATGGACTAGCGGGAGATGGAGTCTTC. Translating it yields CSDGLAGDGVF.

CDR3 sequence: CASSHNYRGVDEQYF. The CDR3 DNA sequence: TGTGCCAGCAGCCACAATTACAGGGGAGTGGACGAGCAGTACTTC. The chain recombines TRBV28 with TRBJ2-7; 7 bases are shared with TRBD1. This CDR3 has 15 amino acids. Germline CDR1 MDHEN, CDR2 SYDVKM. With 6 bases clipped from V and 5 bases from J, the junction kept 13 bases outside the gene matches.

The gene calls are TRBV19 and TRBJ2-1; TRBD2 matches at 8 bases. This CDR3 comprises 16 residues. CDR1 is LNHDA, CDR2 SQIVND, per germline (reference sequence). After removal of 4 bases from V and 6 bases from J, the junction contained 11 bases not matched to a gene. The CDR3 sequence is CASSTGLARSGNEQFF. The CDR3 coding sequence is TGTGCCAGTAGTACCGGACTAGCCCGGAGTGGCAATGAGCAGTTCTTC.

This clone has ten or more counts. CDR3 sequence reads: CASRWTSGRPDQETQYF. Here the CDR3 DNA reads TGTGCCAGCAGGTGGACTAGCGGGAGGCCAGATCAAGAGACCCAGTACTTC. The rearrangement uses TRBV28 and TRBJ2-5; 14 bases are a match to TRBD2. CDR1 MDHEN and CDR2 SYDVKM come from the germline V gene. This CDR3 spans 17 amino acids. The J segment lost 2 bases and the V segment lost 6 bases, leaving 8 bases of the junction unmatched.

The chain employs TRBV19 and TRBJ2-2; 7 nucleotides agree with TRBD1. This CDR3 comprises 13 residues. Germline V CDR1 and CDR2: LNHDA, SQIVND (reference sequence). With V trimmed by 3 bases and J by 6 bases, 1 base remained unmatched. The CDR3 DNA reads as TGTGCCAGTAGTATGACAGGGCCCGGGGAGCTGTTTTTT. Translation gives CASSMTGPGELFF.

The chain couples TRBV5-8 to TRBJ2-3, with D hard to call. Germline CDR1 SGHTS, CDR2 YDEGEE. Trimming stripped 2 bases from V and 4 bases from J, with 11 bases between. The CDR3 sequence is 14 residues long. The CDR3 nucleotides are TGTGCCAGCAGCTTAGGAATTTCGGCAGATACGCAGTATTTT. As protein: CASSLGISADTQYF.

The chain carries TRBV5-1 and TRBJ2-7; 11 bases are shared with TRBD2. CDR3 length: 15 residues. The germline V gene has CDR1 SGHRS and CDR2 YFSETQ. Trimming at V came to 2 bases and at J to 2 bases, leaving 3 bases not matched to a gene. In DNA form, the CDR3 reads TGCGCCAGCAGCTTACTAGCGGGAGCGGCCTACGAGCAGTACTTC. Protein product: CASSLLAGAAYEQYF.

V is TRBV7-6 and J is TRBJ2-3; D is unresolved. Germline V CDR1 and CDR2: SGHVS, FNYEAQ. The CDR3 is 14 amino acids. The V gene lost 0 bases and the J gene lost 6 bases, with 10 bases spanning the gap. The CDR3 is CASSLAPSSDTQYF. The CDR3 DNA reads TGTGCCAGCAGCTTAGCCCCCAGTTCCGATACGCAGTATTTT.

This rearrangement joins TRBV30 to TRBJ2-1; D is possibly TRBD2 (6 bases). The length of the CDR3 is 13 residues. The V and J ends lost 3 bases and 4 bases respectively, with 10 bases between them. CDR1 and CDR2 (germline): GTSNPN, SVGIG (reference sequence). Here the CDR3 DNA reads TGTGCCTGGAGGCGGGGAGGATACAATGAGCAGTTCTTC. It yields the protein CAWRRGGYNEQFF. The variable domain in full, with the rest retrieved from reference TRBV30 and TRBJ2-1, is SQTIHQWPATLVQPVGSPLSLECTVEGTSNPNLYWYRQAAGRGLQLLFYSVGIGQISSEVPQNLSASRPQDRQFILSSKKLLLSDSGFYLCAWRRGGYNEQFFGPGTRLTVL.

This rearrangement joins TRBV5-1 to TRBJ2-2; D is unclear. The germline gives CDR1 SGHRS, CDR2 YFSETQ. V lost 3 bases and J lost 3, with 3 bases in between. The CDR3 is 12 residues long. CDR3 amino acids: CASSYHTGELFF. For the CDR3, the DNA is TGCGCCAGCAGCTACCACACCGGGGAGCTGTTTTTT.

The CDR3 reads CASSLAGVEEQYF. CDR3 nucleotide sequence: TGTGCCAGCTCACTAGCGGGAGTTGAGGAGCAGTACTTC. This rearrangement joins TRBV18 to TRBJ2-7; TRBD2 aligns across 9 bases. The CDR3 totals 13 residues. Looked up from germline, CDR1 is KGHSH and CDR2 is LQKENI. J lost 7 bases, V lost 4 bases, and 5 bases had no gene match.

This clone was detected only a few times. V gene TRBV29-1 combines with J gene TRBJ2-7; 12 nucleotides match TRBD2. The V gene end was trimmed by 6 bases and the J gene end by 7 bases; junction bases not matched to a gene: 7. Germline lookup yields CDR1 SQVTM and CDR2 ANQGSEA. The CDR3 covers 13 residues. In DNA form, the CDR3 reads TGCAGCGTACGACTAGCGGGAGCGAGGGAGCAGTACTTC. Its translation is CSVRLAGAREQYF.

This clone is a singleton in its sample. V usage is TRBV2 and J usage is TRBJ2-2, with D possibly matching TRBD2 (6 bases). The CDR3 has 16 residues. Between the trimmed V and J ends, which lost 1 base and 2 bases, there was a span of 11 bases. The germline gives CDR1 SNHLY, CDR2 FYNNEI. CDR3 sequence reads: CASSEEVSGNTGELFF. CDR3 coding DNA: TGTGCCAGCAGTGAAGAAGTTAGCGGTAACACCGGGGAGCTGTTTTTT.

This clone was picked up many times. V is TRBV2 and J is TRBJ2-1; D remains ambiguous. The CDR3 totals 14 residues. V was clipped by 8 bases and J by 1 base, with 12 bases between them. Looked up from germline, CDR1 is SNHLY and CDR2 is FYNNEI. CDR3 amino acids: CASLSPTSYNEQFF. The CDR3 DNA reads TGTGCCAGCCTCTCCCCTACGTCCTACAATGAGCAGTTCTTC.

The chain links TRBV19 to TRBJ2-7; D gene unclear. Germline V CDR1 and CDR2: LNHDA, SQIVND (reference sequence). V lost 5 bases and J 2 bases, leaving 13 bases between the germline ends. This CDR3 spans 14 amino acids. For the CDR3, the DNA is TGTGCCAGTAGTCCTGCCGTGACCCCCTACGAGCAGTACTTC. Its protein product is CASSPAVTPYEQYF.

This clone was counted once. The V and J genes are TRBV28 and TRBJ2-1; maybe TRBD2 (6 bases). This CDR3 spans 12 amino acids. Per germline, CDR1 MDHEN and CDR2 SYDVKM. V was shortened by 6 bases and J by 9 bases, with 12 bases between the two germline ends. CDR3 in amino acids: CASSPLASEQFF. Here the CDR3 DNA reads TGTGCCAGCAGCCCTCTAGCGAGTGAGCAGTTCTTC. Full variable domain (missing parts from reference TRBV28 and TRBJ2-1): DVKVTQSSRYLVKRTGEKVFLECVQDMDHENMFWYRQDPGLGLRLIYFSYDVKMKEKGDIPEGYSVSREKKERFSLILESASTNQTSMYLCASSPLASEQFFGPGTRLTVL.

This clone occurred a few times. The chain employs TRBV13 and TRBJ1-4; 10 nucleotides match TRBD1. The CDR3 covers 15 residues. Germline CDR1 and CDR2: PRHDT and FYEKMQ (reference sequence). V was clipped by 4 bases and J by 4 bases; unmatched bases: 3. The CDR3 sequence is CASSSGQGVNEKLFF. The CDR3 DNA follows: TGTGCCAGCAGCTCTGGACAGGGGGTTAATGAAAAACTGTTTTTT.

This sequence joins TRBV7-3 and TRBJ2-1; D call uncertain. Germline V lookup: CDR1 SGHTA, CDR2 FQGTGA. V lost 1 base, J lost 0 bases, and 7 bases lay in between. The CDR3 loop spans 15 amino acids. Here the CDR3 DNA reads TGTGCCAGCAGCTTAAGTGTAAGCTCCTACAATGAGCAGTTCTTC. Its protein product is CASSLSVSSYNEQFF.

V gene TRBV2 combines with J gene TRBJ1-1; TRBD1 is a possible D gene (5 bases). The CDR3 has 15 residues. CDR1 SNHLY and CDR2 FYNNEI come from the germline V gene. Trimming shortened V by 6 bases and J by 0 bases, and 14 bases separated the two germline ends. The CDR3 protein is CASREWEQVNTEAFF. In nucleotides, the CDR3 is TGTGCCAGCAGAGAGTGGGAACAGGTGAACACTGAAGCTTTCTTT.

The V and J genes are TRBV19 and TRBJ2-5; 7 bases match TRBD1. The V gene end was trimmed by 5 bases and the J gene end by 2 bases; junction bases not matched to a gene: 2. CDR1 and CDR2 from the germline V gene are LNHDA and SQIVND (reference sequence). CDR3 length equals 13 residues. The CDR3 region is CASSGTAQETQYF. In nucleotides, the CDR3 is TGTGCCAGTAGTGGGACAGCTCAAGAGACCCAGTACTTC.

The chain uses TRBV28 and TRBJ2-3, with D hard to call. CDR3 size: 15 residues. V lost 5 bases and J lost 4, with 16 bases in between. Germline lookup yields CDR1 MDHEN and CDR2 SYDVKM. This CDR3 is CASSLPWALADTQYF. DNA of the CDR3: TGTGCCAGCAGTCTCCCCTGGGCCCTGGCAGATACGCAGTATTTT.